The 9 T cell receptor beta chains in this list originate from one sample, sequenced in a study of blood T cell repertoires in COVID-19. TCRdb keeps only in-frame clones here, not all; method: immunoSEQ multiplex PCR. Of around 230,000 clones in the sample, 70% to 85% are singletons; the top ten hold about 9.5%. The material sequenced was peripheral blood. The source is a woman older than 75 with acute or convalescent COVID-19.

This clone came up once. This chain links TRBV12-3 or TRBV12-4 with TRBJ1-1, with D uncertain. Trimming cost V 6 bases and J 6 bases, with 14 bases left between them. The CDR3 covers 13 residues. CDR3 residues: CASSQQSTAEAFF. DNA for the CDR3: TGTGCCAGCAGCCAACAATCGACTGCTGAAGCTTTCTTT.

V usage is TRBV5-1 and J usage is TRBJ2-7, with 12 bases aligning to TRBD1. Per the germline V gene, CDR1 is SGHRS and CDR2 is YFSETQ. This CDR3 has 16 residues. V was clipped by 0 bases and J by 6 bases; unmatched bases: 7. CDR3 bases: TGCGCCAGCAGCTTGGCTTCGGGGACAGGGGGCTTCGAGCAGTACTTC. Its protein is CASSLASGTGGFEQYF.

The V and J genes are TRBV4-1 and TRBJ1-1, with 7 bases that match TRBD1. The CDR3 has 14 amino acids. Germline-derived CDR1 and CDR2 are MGHRA and YSYEKL. The V and J ends lost 0 bases and 8 bases, in that order; junction bases with no gene match: 6. The CDR3 DNA follows: TGCGCCAGCAGCCAAGAGGCAGGGGGGACCGAAGCTTTCTTT. It is translated as CASSQEAGGTEAFF.

This clone was observed once. The chain joins TRBV3-1 (or the pseudogene TRBV3-2) to TRBJ1-2; 7 bases fit TRBD1. The CDR3 runs to 14 residues. Germline values: CDR1 LGHDT, CDR2 YNNKEL (reference sequence). The J segment lost 4 bases and the V segment lost 6 bases, leaving 8 bases of the junction unmatched. The CDR3 region has the DNA TGTGCCAGCAGTTCCCCGGGACAGACCTATGGCTACACCTTC. Protein: CASSSPGQTYGYTF.

The V call is TRBV7-2, the J call TRBJ1-2; D is possibly TRBD1 (5 bases). V gave up 5 bases and J gave up 4 bases, with 17 bases separating them. Germline lookup yields CDR1 SGHTA and CDR2 FQGNSA. The CDR3 contains 15 residues. The CDR3 nucleotides are TGTGCCAGCAGCCCACCGGGACGGGGGAGCTATGGCTACACCTTC. Protein: CASSPPGRGSYGYTF.

This clone turned up a few times. The chain recombines TRBV6-5 with TRBJ1-6; D uncertain. V dropped 0 bases and J dropped 12 bases, with 6 bases sitting between them. Germline V gene data show CDR1 as MNHEY and CDR2 as SVGAGI. The CDR3 is 12 amino acids. This chain's CDR3 is CASSYSAGPLHF. CDR3 DNA: TGTGCCAGCAGTTACTCAGCGGGACCCCTCCACTTT.

This rearrangement joins TRBV30 to TRBJ2-5; 8 nucleotides line up with TRBD1. Germline CDR1 reads GTSNPN; CDR2 reads SVGIG (reference sequence). This CDR3 has 14 residues. The V and J ends lost 1 base and 7 bases, in that order; junction bases with no gene match: 8. CDR3 amino acids: CAWSAGGEVGTQYF. The CDR3 DNA reads TGTGCCTGGAGTGCAGGGGGCGAGGTGGGGACCCAGTACTTC.

This chain uses TRBV5-1 with TRBJ1-6, with D possibly being TRBD1 (6 bases). Trimming stripped 7 bases from V and 7 bases from J, with 21 bases between. From germline, CDR1 is SGHRS and CDR2 YFSETQ. CDR3 size: 16 residues. The CDR3 region is CASFPLPAQGNSPLHF. As DNA, the CDR3 is TGCGCCAGCTTTCCCCTGCCCGCGCAGGGGAATTCACCCCTCCACTTT.

The chain joins TRBV19 to TRBJ2-5; possible D gene TRBD1, 6 bases. The CDR3 is 14 residues long. V lost 2 bases, J lost 1 base, and 8 bases lay in between. In germline, CDR1 is LNHDA, CDR2 SQIVND (reference sequence). CDR3 sequence: CASSIQGIQETQYF. CDR3 nucleotides: TGTGCCAGTAGTATACAGGGGATCCAAGAGACCCAGTACTTC.